These 20 T cell receptor beta chains came from one sample sequenced in a study of shared clonotypes between healthy human individuals. Method: immunoSEQ multiplex PCR; TCRdb's copy keeps in-frame clones and lacks some. The sample consists of 600,000 to 750,000 clones, 55% to 75% of them appearing once. The material sequenced was memory CD4+ T cells sorted from blood. As for subset: CD45RA-negative fraction. The receptors here all came from a woman aged 25 to 39 in good health.

This chain links TRBV7-9 with TRBJ2-3, with TRBD2 identical over 10 bases. The CDR3 has 17 residues. V lost 5 bases and J lost 1; bases outside the gene matches: 9. Germline CDR1 is SEHNR and CDR2 is FQNEAQ (reference sequence). The CDR3 nucleotides are TGTGCCAGCAGCCCACGGGGTCTAGCGGGGGGCACAGATACGCAGTATTTT. The encoded protein is CASSPRGLAGGTDTQYF.

This chain's CDR3 is CASSLTTGTGTFYEQFF. CDR3 nucleotide sequence: TGTGCCAGCAGCCTGACGACCGGGACAGGAACTTTCTATGAGCAGTTCTTC. V gene TRBV5-8 combines with J gene TRBJ2-1; 8 bases align to TRBD1. V shed 4 bases and J 8 bases; nucleotides not matched to a gene: 17. Germline V CDR1 and CDR2: SGHTS, YDEGEE. The CDR3 runs 17 residues.

This chain uses TRBV19 with TRBJ1-5, with unresolved D. The CDR3 runs to 16 residues. Trimming took off 4 bases at V and 0 bases at J, with 13 bases between the two ends. Germline lookup yields CDR1 LNHDA and CDR2 SQIVND (reference sequence). CDR3 sequence: CASSTSGSYSNQPQHF. CDR3 bases: TGTGCCAGTAGTACCTCCGGGAGTTATAGCAATCAGCCCCAGCATTTT.

The rearrangement joins TRBV7-3 to TRBJ1-1; 7 bases match TRBD1. CDR1 and CDR2 from the germline V gene are SGHTA and FQGTGA. After removal of 5 bases from V and 7 bases from J, the junction contained 7 bases not matched to a gene. The CDR3 length is 13 residues. CDR3 in amino acids: CASSRQGLGEAFF. The CDR3, as DNA: TGTGCCAGCAGCAGACAGGGTCTAGGTGAAGCTTTCTTT.

The V gene is TRBV7-9, the J gene TRBJ2-1, with 11 bases matching TRBD2. V trimming: 5 bases; J trimming: 2 bases; junction bases outside the gene matches: 5. Germline CDR1 is SEHNR and CDR2 is FQNEAQ (reference sequence). The CDR3 consists of 16 residues. CDR3 in DNA: TGTGCCAGCAGCCCTGTAGCGGGAGGGACCTACAATGAGCAGTTCTTC. It translates to CASSPVAGGTYNEQFF.

The chain links TRBV9 to TRBJ2-3, with unresolved D. The CDR3 is made up of 15 amino acids. Germline lookup yields CDR1 SGDLS and CDR2 YYNGEE. The ends were cut back, 3 bases at V and 2 bases at J, with 13 bases in the middle. The CDR3 sequence is CASSAGEPNTDTQYF. The CDR3 DNA follows: TGTGCCAGCAGCGCTGGAGAACCTAACACAGATACGCAGTATTTT.

For this clone: Other DNA sequences in this specimen translate into the identical CDR3. The rearrangement joins TRBV11-2 to TRBJ1-1, with 8 bases matching TRBD1. CDR1 SGHAT and CDR2 FQNNGV come from the germline V gene. J gave up 0 bases and V 5 bases, and 2 bases lay outside the gene matches. The CDR3 contains 14 residues. The CDR3: CASSTDRVNTEAFF. The CDR3 DNA is TGTGCCAGCAGCACGGACAGGGTGAACACTGAAGCTTTCTTT.

This chain uses TRBV5-1 with TRBJ2-3; possible D gene TRBD2, 6 bases. The germline V and J ends were trimmed by 5 bases and 5 bases, with 21 bases remaining between them. Germline CDR1 SGHRS, CDR2 YFSETQ. This CDR3 comprises 16 residues. CDR3: CASRDLGAGSVDTQYF. The CDR3 DNA reads TGCGCCAGCAGGGACCTAGGGGCGGGATCGGTAGATACGCAGTATTTT.

The CDR3 DNA reads TGTGCCAGCAGCCCCACCCCCCCCGGGACAGGGGAGTTATGGGACTATGGCTACACCTTC. Residues: CASSPTPPGTGELWDYGYTF. This chain uses TRBV2 with TRBJ1-2, with 10 bases fitting TRBD1. The CDR3 is 20 amino acids. CDR1 is SNHLY and CDR2 is FYNNEI in the germline V gene. J gave up 3 bases and V 6 bases, and 22 bases lay outside the gene matches.

The V gene is TRBV7-8, the J gene TRBJ2-1, with 7 bases matching TRBD2. This CDR3 has 16 residues. With 1 base clipped from V and 7 bases from J, the junction kept 10 bases outside the gene matches. CDR1 is SGHVS, CDR2 FQNEAQ, per germline. This CDR3 is CASSLVLRGRGNEQFF. Here the CDR3 DNA reads TGTGCCAGCAGCTTAGTCTTACGCGGGAGAGGGAATGAGCAGTTCTTC.

This clone was counted only a few times. Here the CDR3 DNA reads TGTGCCTGGAGTGTGCGGGTGGTGGGGGACGGTTCACCCCTCCACTTT. Residues: CAWSVRVVGDGSPLHF. The V call is TRBV30, the J call TRBJ1-6; TRBD1 might be the D (5 bases). The germline CDR1 and CDR2 sequences are GTSNPN and SVGIG (reference sequence). The CDR3 has 16 residues. Trimming took off 0 bases at V and 9 bases at J, with 18 bases between the two ends.

In nucleotides, the CDR3 is TGTGCCAGCAGTTACTTCAGGGAGAGCACTGAAGCTTTCTTT. This codes for CASSYFRESTEAFF. This chain joins TRBV27 and TRBJ1-1; tentative D call: TRBD1 (5 bases). CDR3 size: 14 residues. Germline V gene lookup returns CDR1 MNHEY and CDR2 SMNVEV (reference sequence). The V end was cut by 4 bases, the J end by 4 bases, with 13 bases between.

V gene TRBV18 combines with J gene TRBJ1-1; D is unclear. Trimming removed 2 bases at V and 6 bases at J, with 19 bases between. Germline CDR1 is KGHSH and CDR2 is LQKENI. The CDR3 is made up of 16 amino acids. CDR3 DNA: TGTGCCAGCTCACCAGAGTTTCATCGTGACGGCTCTGAAGCTTTCTTT. It is translated as CASSPEFHRDGSEAFF. Full variable domain (outside the CDR3, taken from reference TRBV18 and TRBJ1-1): NAGVMQNPRHLVRRRGQEARLRCSPMKGHSHVYWYRQLPEEGLKFMVYLQKENIIDESGMPKERFSAEFPKEGPSILRIQQVVRGDSAAYFCASSPEFHRDGSEAFFGQGTRLTVV.

The chain carries TRBV28 and TRBJ2-3; 8 bases match TRBD2. CDR3 length: 14 residues. The junction had 11 bases not matched to a gene; V was cut back by 7 bases and J by 8 bases. The V gene's germline CDR1 is MDHEN and CDR2 SYDVKM. This CDR3 is CASKPGGYQITQYF. The CDR3 DNA reads as TGTGCCAGCAAACCGGGAGGGTACCAAATTACGCAGTATTTT.

This sequence joins TRBV5-1 and TRBJ2-7, with D perhaps matching TRBD1 or TRBD2 (6 bases each). The V gene lost 0 bases and the J gene lost 0 bases, with 13 bases spanning the gap. Germline lookup yields CDR1 SGHRS and CDR2 YFSETQ. The CDR3 loop spans 16 amino acids. The CDR3 DNA is TGCGCCAGCAGCTTGGGTATAGCGGACAGCTCCTACGAGCAGTACTTC. Its translation is CASSLGIADSSYEQYF.

The rearrangement links TRBV5-8 to TRBJ1-2; possibly TRBD1 for D (5 bases). The CDR3 has 14 amino acids. Germline V gives CDR1 SGHTS, CDR2 YDEGEE. With 4 bases removed from V and 4 bases from J, the gap between germline ends came to 14 bases. The CDR3 sequence is CASSNLGRIYGYTF. CDR3 nucleotide sequence: TGTGCCAGCAGCAACCTGGGACGGATCTATGGCTACACCTTC.

The chain uses TRBV30 and TRBJ2-1, with unresolved D. Trimming removed 4 bases at V and 7 bases at J, with 8 bases between. The CDR3 contains 11 residues. Germline CDR1 GTSNPN, CDR2 SVGIG (reference sequence). CDR3 sequence (DNA): TGTGCCTGGATGCACGGAAATGAGCAGTTCTTC. It codes for CAWMHGNEQFF.

The V and J genes are TRBV19 and TRBJ2-7; 8 nucleotides line up with TRBD2. CDR3 size: 17 residues. After removal of 3 bases from V and 2 bases from J, the junction contained 12 bases not matched to a gene. The germline gives CDR1 LNHDA, CDR2 SQIVND (reference sequence). In nucleotides, the CDR3 is TGTGCCAGTAGTATTCACCCGGGCGGGAGGACTCCCTACGAGCAGTACTTC. Residues: CASSIHPGGRTPYEQYF.

This sequence joins TRBV18 and TRBJ2-7; D ambiguous. Trimming stripped 3 bases from V and 6 bases from J, with 12 bases between. In germline, CDR1 is KGHSH, CDR2 LQKENI. CDR3 length: 13 residues. CDR3 region: CASSPPVVSEQYF. Here the CDR3 DNA reads TGTGCCAGCTCACCCCCGGTGGTGTCCGAGCAGTACTTC.

In DNA form, the CDR3 reads TGTGCCAGCAGTGGAACCGGGACCGATGAAAAACTGTTTTTT. Encoded protein: CASSGTGTDEKLFF. The chain employs TRBV6-5 and TRBJ1-4, with TRBD1 as a possible D gene (5 bases). The germline V and J ends were trimmed by 5 bases and 6 bases, with 13 bases remaining between them. This CDR3 contains 14 residues. Per germline, CDR1 MNHEY and CDR2 SVGAGI.